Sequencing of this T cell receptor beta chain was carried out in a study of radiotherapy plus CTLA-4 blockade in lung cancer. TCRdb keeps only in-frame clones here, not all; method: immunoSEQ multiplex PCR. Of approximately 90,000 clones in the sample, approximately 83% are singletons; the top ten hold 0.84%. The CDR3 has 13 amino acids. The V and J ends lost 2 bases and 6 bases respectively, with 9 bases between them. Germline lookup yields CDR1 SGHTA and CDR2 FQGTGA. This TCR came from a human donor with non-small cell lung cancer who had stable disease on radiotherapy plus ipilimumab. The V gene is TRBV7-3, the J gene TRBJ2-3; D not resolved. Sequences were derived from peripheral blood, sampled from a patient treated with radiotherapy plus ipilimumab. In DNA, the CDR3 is TGTGCCAGCAGCTTAGGAACCTCGGATACGCAGTATTTT. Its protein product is CASSLGTSDTQYF. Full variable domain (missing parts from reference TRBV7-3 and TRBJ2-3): GAGVSQTPSNKVTEKGKYVELRCDPISGHTALYWYRQSLGQGPEFLIYFQGTGAADDSGLPNDRFFAVRPEGSVSTLKIQRTERGDSAVYLCASSLGTSDTQYFGPGTRLTVL.